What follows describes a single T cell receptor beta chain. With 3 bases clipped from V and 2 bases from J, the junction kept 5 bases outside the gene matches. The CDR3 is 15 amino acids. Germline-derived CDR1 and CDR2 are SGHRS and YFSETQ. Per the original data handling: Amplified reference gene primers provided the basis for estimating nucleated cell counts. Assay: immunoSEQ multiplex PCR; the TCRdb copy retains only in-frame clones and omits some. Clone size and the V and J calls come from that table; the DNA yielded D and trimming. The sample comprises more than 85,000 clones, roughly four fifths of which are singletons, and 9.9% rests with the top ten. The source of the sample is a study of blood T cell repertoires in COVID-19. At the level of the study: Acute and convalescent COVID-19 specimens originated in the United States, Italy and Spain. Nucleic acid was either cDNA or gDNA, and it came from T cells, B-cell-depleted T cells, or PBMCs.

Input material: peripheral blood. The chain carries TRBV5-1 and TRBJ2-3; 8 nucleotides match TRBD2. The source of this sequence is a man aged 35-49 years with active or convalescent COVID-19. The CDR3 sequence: CASSSSGGTTDTQYF. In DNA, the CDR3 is TGCGCCAGCAGCTCAAGCGGGGGAACCACAGATACGCAGTATTTT.